These T cell receptor beta chains were read from a single sample in a study of cytomegalovirus exposure and HLA in healthy donors. Clones were sequenced by immunoSEQ multiplex PCR, and TCRdb holds only the in-frame ones, with some missing. The sample includes over 80,000 clones, 82% of them seen just once. Material for sequencing was PBMCs. Receptors originate from a man in his fifties or sixties in good health and CMV-seronegative. Each CDR3 is given without its conserved first and last residue.

v_gene,j_gene,CDR3aa
TRBV6-1,TRBJ1-5,ASNHRDGNQPQH
TRBV4-2,TRBJ2-3,ASSQAPGLSSTDTQY
TRBV28,TRBJ2-7,ASSPPAVTLYEQY
TRBV4-1,TRBJ2-7,ASSQDSVSVHY
TRBV20-1,TRBJ2-1,SARSMPEQF
TRBV6-1,TRBJ1-1,ASRGRTGGLEAF
TRBV9,TRBJ2-1,ASSSDRGRENEQF
TRBV7-2,TRBJ2-3,ASRAGGTDTQY
TRBV7-8,TRBJ2-1,ASTGSAYNEQF
TRBV5-1,TRBJ2-2,ASSAAGGGNTGELF
TRBV4-3,TRBJ2-1,ASSHLQGRANEQF
TRBV10-3,TRBJ2-7,AIRAGPLGSDEQY
TRBV9,TRBJ1-2,ASSVDVESDRDRWGYT
TRBV5-1,TRBJ2-3,ASSQGSTAITDTQY
TRBV19,TRBJ2-7,ASSIVGGGDRYEQY
TRBV6-1,TRBJ2-2,ASSGTSENTGELF
TRBV27,TRBJ1-2,ASSLQADREYGYT
TRBV15,TRBJ2-5,ATSSMGQRAQGTQY
TRBV28,TRBJ1-2,ASSSLGQAPNYGYT
TRBV19,TRBJ1-1,ASAQGKNTEAF
TRBV2,TRBJ2-3,ASSLGQVGDTDTQY
TRBV30,TRBJ2-5,AGSRSLETQY
TRBV6-6,TRBJ1-1,ASSYIDRGKAF